The clone carrying this T cell receptor (beta chain) has just a few counts. Its matching antigen is unknown. Germline assignment: CDR1 LGHDT and CDR2 YNNKEL (reference sequence). The V and J ends lost 2 bases and 7 bases respectively, with 11 bases between them. The CDR3 sequence is 13 residues long. The data originate from a study of regulatory T cells in long-lasting Graves disease. Indicated time point: newly diagnosed GD, antithyroid drugs for less than 3 months. The TCR library was made from RNA that had been extracted from PBMCs in TRIzol. General observations from the study: When disease was persistent, TRBV28, TRBJ1-2 and TRBJ2-5 were the favored segments.

TCR beta libraries were built with iRepertoire HTBI primers and Arm-PCR of CDR3 regions. TCRdb re-analysed the multiplex PCR reads in MiXCR, keeping a single row per CDR3 protein. The table records around 450,000 distinct CDR3 sequences, 15% to 20% of them present only once. The data also belong to a second study, concerning T cells in Graves' hyperthyroidism and ophthalmopathy. Turning to that study: Criteria for exclusion of patients were uncontrolled infection, other autoimmune disease, pregnancy or lactation.

The TCR comes from a man between 35 and 55 years old with Graves disease. This rearrangement joins TRBV3-1 to TRBJ1-2; no definite D call. Source: peripheral blood mononuclear cells (PBMCs), taken at new diagnosis, from a patient treated with antithyroid drugs. This CDR3 reads CASSQLSGAGYTF. In DNA, the CDR3 is TGTGCCAGCAGCCAATTATCGGGAGCTGGCTACACCTTC.